This T cell receptor (beta chain) was profiled in a study of Graves' ophthalmopathy and Graves' hyperthyroidism. CDR3 length equals 15 residues. Looked up from germline, CDR1 is SGHTA and CDR2 is FQGNSA. Trimming removed 1 base from V and 2 bases from J; junction bases left unmatched: 1. The authors amplified TCR beta CDR3 regions from RNA transcripts. The library came from an HTBI-primed first-round RT-PCR and a second-round multiplex PCR. Using its own MiXCR run on the multiplex PCR reads, TCRdb lists one record per CDR3 protein. The sample lists about 700,000 distinct CDR3 sequences; about two fifths were seen once.

The receptor was isolated from an adult man with Graves' ophthalmopathy. Sequenced material: peripheral blood. V usage is TRBV7-2 and J usage is TRBJ2-1; 8 bases match TRBD2. CDR3 protein: CASSLGSGTYNEQFF. The CDR3 DNA reads as TGTGCCAGCAGCTTAGGTAGCGGGACCTACAATGAGCAGTTCTTC. The full variable domain, in which reference TRBV7-2 and TRBJ2-1 provide the parts outside the CDR3, is GAGVSQSPSNKVTEKGKDVELRCDPISGHTALYWYRQSLGQGLEFLIYFQGNSAPDKSGLPSDRFSAERTGGSVSTLTIQRTQQEDSAVYLCASSLGSGTYNEQFFGPGTRLTVL.